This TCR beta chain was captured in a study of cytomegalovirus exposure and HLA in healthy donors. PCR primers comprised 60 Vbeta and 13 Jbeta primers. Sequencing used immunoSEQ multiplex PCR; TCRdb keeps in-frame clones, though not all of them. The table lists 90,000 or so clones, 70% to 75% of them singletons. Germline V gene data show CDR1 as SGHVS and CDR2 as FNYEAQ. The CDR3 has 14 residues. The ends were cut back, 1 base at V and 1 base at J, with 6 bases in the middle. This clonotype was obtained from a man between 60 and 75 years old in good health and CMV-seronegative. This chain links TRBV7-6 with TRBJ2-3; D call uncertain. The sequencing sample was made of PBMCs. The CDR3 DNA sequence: TGTGCCAGCAGCTTAGGGGCCCGCACAGATACGCAGTATTTT. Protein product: CASSLGARTDTQYF.